This T cell receptor (beta chain) appears in the sequencing data of a study of blood T cells in healthy people across ages. Study-level points and caveats: As age increased, TCR beta diversity per million T cells fell in a roughly linear fashion.

For the second PCR, which ran for roughly 7 to 11 cycles, a sample-barcoded 5' primer and a J-beta primer mix were used. One entry per CDR3 protein, called by TCRdb with MiXCR from the 5' RACE reads. In the table there are around 1.7 million distinct CDR3 sequences, over 25% of which are singletons. On this clonotype itself: The antigen remains unidentified.

The draw of peripheral blood yielded ten milliliters from each donor. V lost 6 bases and J lost 6, with 14 bases in between. This CDR3 has 13 residues. Germline V gene sequence: CDR1 SQVTM, CDR2 ANQGSEA. The sequenced sample consisted of blood. This TCR derives from a young woman in good health. The chain employs TRBV29-1 and TRBJ2-2; maybe TRBD2 (5 bases). CDR3 sequence: CSVTDPSSGELFF. CDR3 coding DNA: TGCAGCGTCACAGACCCTAGCTCCGGGGAGCTGTTTTTT.